A selection of T cell receptor beta chains follows, all from one sample in a study of T-cell reconstitution after alpha-beta-depleted transplantation in children. TCRdb analysed the PCR reads with MiXCR anew, one entry per CDR3 protein. Among 200,000 to 300,000 distinct CDR3 sequences listed, over 20% were seen once. The sample in question was PBMCs, obtained before TCRalphabeta/CD19-depleted stem cell transplant. All receptors derive from a girl aged 2 to 9 with Fanconi anemia, due to receive a stem cell transplant. CDR3s include the opening cysteine and the closing phenylalanine or tryptophan. The D gene is left open where the match is weak. Size tells how often a clone was seen (once, few, many) or the class of an expanded clone, and some rows leave it out.

>TRBV6-4|TRBJ2-4|-|-
CASSGLGRDIQYF
TGTGCCAGCAGCGGACTTGGTCGGGACATTCAGTACTTC
>TRBV5-1|TRBJ1-5|-|many
CASSLSLDQPQHF
TGCGCCAGCAGCTTGAGTCTGGATCAGCCCCAGCATTTT
>TRBV7-6|TRBJ2-5|-|-
CASSLVTRTGAGGWTQYF
TGTGCCAGCAGCTTAGTAACCCGGACAGGCGCCGGGGGATGGACCCAGTACTTC
>TRBV20-1|TRBJ2-1|-|-
CSARVAGASSYNEQFF
TGCAGTGCTAGAGTTGCGGGTGCGAGCTCCTACAATGAGCAGTTCTTC
>TRBV7-9|TRBJ2-7|TRBD2|few
CASSLEGLAGVYEQYF
TGTGCCAGCAGCTTAGAGGGACTAGCGGGTGTCTACGAGCAGTACTTC
>TRBV6-5|TRBJ2-3|-|-
CASSYLGTDTQYF
TGTGCCAGCAGTTATTTGGGAACAGATACGCAGTATTTT
>TRBV29-1|TRBJ2-7|-|many
CSVVRTAPYEQYF
TGCAGCGTTGTACGGACAGCACCCTACGAGCAGTACTTC
>TRBV20-1|TRBJ1-2|-|many
CSAAGFGYTF
TGCAGTGCTGCAGGGTTTGGCTACACCTTC
>TRBV7-2|TRBJ2-5|-|many
CASSPRGLQETQYF
TGTGCCAGCAGCCCGAGGGGCTTACAAGAGACCCAGTACTTC
>TRBV7-2|TRBJ1-1|-|few
CASSLALPQRLGWSTEAFF
TGTGCCAGCAGCTTAGCGCTTCCACAACGGTTGGGATGGAGCACTGAAGCTTTCTTT
>TRBV25-1|TRBJ1-1|-|once
CASSQAGTEAFF
TGTGCCAGCAGCCAGGCAGGCACTGAAGCTTTCTTT
>TRBV10-3|TRBJ2-3|-|many
CASSWGGGGYTDTQYF
TGTGCCTCCAGTTGGGGCGGTGGTGGATACACAGATACGCAGTATTTT
>TRBV28|TRBJ2-5|-|few
CASRPQGKETQYF
TGTGCCAGCAGACCACAGGGAAAAGAGACCCAGTACTTC
>TRBV5-1|TRBJ2-3|TRBD2|many
CASSLETSGTDTQYF
TGCGCCAGCAGCTTGGAAACTAGCGGCACAGATACGCAGTATTTT
>TRBV20-1|TRBJ2-7|-|-
CSAIRVRGSYEQYF
TGCAGTGCTATTAGAGTCCGGGGGTCCTACGAGCAGTACTTC
>TRBV12-3/TRBV12-4|TRBJ1-1|-|few
CASSFQQGVGTTEAFF
TGTGCCAGCAGTTTCCAACAGGGAGTGGGGACAACTGAAGCTTTCTTT
>TRBV20-1|TRBJ1-5|-|-
CSATDGRNQPQHF
TGCAGTGCCACCGACGGACGCAATCAGCCCCAGCATTTT
>TRBV12-3/TRBV12-4|TRBJ2-1|TRBD2|many
CASTVAGGLTYNEQFF
TGTGCCAGCACCGTAGCGGGGGGACTAACTTACAATGAGCAGTTCTTC
>TRBV2|TRBJ2-1|-|-
CASHSGPRYNEQFF
TGTGCCAGCCACTCGGGACCCCGGTACAATGAGCAGTTCTTC
>TRBV7-9|TRBJ1-2|-|-
CASSLLPVGEYGYTF
TGTGCCAGCAGCTTACTTCCAGTAGGGGAGTATGGCTACACCTTC
>TRBV20-1|TRBJ2-3|-|-
CSASPTFEGSADTQYF
TGCAGTGCTAGTCCTACCTTCGAGGGGTCCGCAGATACGCAGTATTTT
>TRBV11-2|TRBJ2-7|-|many
CASSLDVETYYGSEQYF
TGTGCCAGCAGCTTAGATGTAGAGACCTACTATGGGAGCGAGCAGTACTTC
>TRBV10-3|TRBJ2-1|-|many
CAISEEWVGNEQFF
TGTGCCATCAGTGAGGAGTGGGTAGGGAATGAGCAGTTCTTC
>TRBV5-1|TRBJ2-1|TRBD1|few
CASRGSGTGLNEQFF
TGCGCCAGCAGGGGATCCGGGACAGGGTTAAATGAGCAGTTCTTC
>TRBV5-1|TRBJ1-1|-|-
CASSSNRMNTEAFF
TGCGCCAGCAGCTCTAACAGAATGAACACTGAAGCTTTCTTT
>TRBV5-1|TRBJ2-7|TRBD2|once
CASSYQLAGGGFMAYELYF
TGCGCCAGCAGCTACCAACTAGCGGGAGGGGGCTTTATGGCCTACGAGCTGTACTTC
>TRBV6-1|TRBJ1-2|-|many
CASSDPDANYGYTF
TGTGCCAGCAGTGACCCAGACGCTAACTATGGCTACACCTTC
>TRBV29-1|TRBJ2-7|-|many
CSVTGTYEQYF
TGCAGCGTTACTGGGACCTACGAGCAGTACTTC
>TRBV29-1|TRBJ2-5|TRBD1|many
CSASPLDREETQYF
TGCAGCGCATCCCCCCTGGACAGGGAAGAGACCCAGTACTTC
>TRBV20-1|TRBJ2-1|TRBD2|few
CSAVAGGPGNEQFF
TGCAGTGCTGTAGCGGGAGGGCCAGGCAATGAGCAGTTCTTC
>TRBV12-3/TRBV12-4|TRBJ2-1|-|-
CASSNMDNNEQFF
TGTGCCAGCAGTAATATGGATAACAATGAGCAGTTCTTC
>TRBV7-2|TRBJ2-1|TRBD2|-
CASRAGGLEEQFF
TGTGCCAGCCGGGCGGGGGGGCTGGAAGAGCAGTTCTTC
>TRBV6-4|TRBJ2-1|-|many
CASTKQPDRSVNNEQFF
TGTGCCAGCACCAAGCAACCAGACAGGTCCGTAAACAATGAGCAGTTCTTC
>TRBV29-1|TRBJ2-7|-|few
CSVEDGANYEQYF
TGCAGCGTTGAAGATGGGGCCAATTACGAGCAGTACTTC
>TRBV20-1|TRBJ2-1|-|few
CSASDEGSYNEQFF
TGCAGTGCTAGCGACGAGGGCTCCTACAATGAGCAGTTCTTC
>TRBV20-1|TRBJ1-4|-|-
CSALFNEKLFF
TGCAGTGCATTATTCAATGAAAAACTGTTTTTT
>TRBV28|TRBJ2-7|-|-
CASSYRDLTYEQYF
TGTGCCAGCAGTTACCGGGACTTGACCTACGAGCAGTACTTC
>TRBV12-3/TRBV12-4|TRBJ2-3|-|few
CASSLVAASTDTQYF
TGTGCCAGCAGTTTAGTTGCGGCTAGCACAGATACGCAGTATTTT
>TRBV5-1|TRBJ2-5|-|-
CASSFYGGAGQETQYF
TGCGCCAGCAGCTTTTACGGCGGGGCGGGACAAGAGACCCAGTACTTC
>TRBV6-1|TRBJ2-1|-|-
CASRGPDNEQFF
TGTGCCAGCAGGGGACCAGACAATGAGCAGTTCTTC
>TRBV12-3/TRBV12-4|TRBJ2-3|-|-
CASSFSSTATDTQYF
TGTGCCAGCAGTTTTTCGTCAACTGCCACAGATACGCAGTATTTT
>TRBV20-1|TRBJ2-3|TRBD2|few
CSALTGGLDTQYF
TGCAGTGCTCTTACGGGGGGGCTGGATACGCAGTATTTT
>TRBV29-1|TRBJ2-1|-|-
CSVEAGVDEQFF
TGCAGCGTTGAGGCAGGGGTGGATGAGCAGTTCTTC
>TRBV7-3|TRBJ2-3|-|few
CASSISRGSTDTQYF
TGTGCCAGCAGCATAAGTCGGGGGAGCACAGATACGCAGTATTTT
>TRBV6-5|TRBJ2-1|-|many
CASIRGAVDNEQFF
TGTGCCAGCATCCGGGGGGCGGTTGACAATGAGCAGTTCTTC
>TRBV29-1|TRBJ2-1|-|many
CSVEDRRAGYNEQFF
TGCAGCGTTGAAGATAGGCGGGCGGGGTACAATGAGCAGTTCTTC
>TRBV5-1|TRBJ2-5|-|-
CASSREQETQYF
TGCGCCAGCAGCAGGGAGCAAGAGACCCAGTACTTC
>TRBV29-1|TRBJ2-7|TRBD2|-
CSVASGGEQYF
TGCAGCGTTGCCAGCGGGGGCGAGCAGTACTTC
>TRBV20-1|TRBJ1-3|TRBD1|few
CSAYRTGEGNTICF
TGCAGTGCTTACCGGACAGGGGAGGGAAACACCATATGTTTT
>TRBV11-2|TRBJ2-1|-|many
CASSLVRGNEQFF
TGTGCCAGCAGTTTAGTGAGGGGGAATGAGCAGTTCTTC
>TRBV7-6|TRBJ2-7|TRBD2|-
CASVGTSVHEQYF
TGTGCCTCAGTGGGGACTAGCGTCCACGAGCAGTACTTC
>TRBV6-5|TRBJ2-3|TRBD2|many
CASSLLAGGGTDTQYF
TGTGCCAGCAGCCTCCTAGCGGGGGGGGGCACAGATACGCAGTATTTT